One T cell receptor (beta chain) is described in this entry. Antigen unknown. This specimen belongs to a study of T cell responses to AZD1222 COVID-19 vaccine. Looking at the study overall: Pooled samples include second doses given at about 4 or 12 weeks. Study findings and constraints: The span of vaccine-associated CD4 TCRs extended across spike, with dominance at 160-218 and 743-854. Most donors were white British, females outnumbered males, and clonal diversity was possibly underestimated.

Sequenced by immunoSEQ multiplex PCR; TCRdb stores in-frame clones only, minus some. The repertoire includes approximately 160,000 clones, around 88% of them detected once, and around 2.1% sits in the top ten. V was pared by 0 bases and J by 6 bases, with 9 bases between. The CDR3 runs 14 residues. Germline V gives CDR1 SGHAT, CDR2 FQNNGV. The chain employs TRBV11-2 and TRBJ1-3, with D possibly matching TRBD1 (6 bases). The sequencing here drew on peripheral blood, taken on day 0 of AZD1222 vaccination. The sequence came from an adult in good health. CDR3 bases: TGTGCCAGCAGCTTAGATCAGGGGACAAACACCATATATTTT. Its protein is CASSLDQGTNTIYF.